This T cell receptor (beta chain) is from a study of blood T cell repertoires in COVID-19. For the study at large: T cells, B-cell-depleted T cells, or PBMCs provided the cDNA or gDNA that served as material.

The method was immunoSEQ multiplex PCR; TCRdb's version includes in-frame clones alone and lacks a portion of them. The sample holds 150,000 to 200,000 clones, about four fifths seen once. V was pared by 2 bases and J by 3 bases, with 11 bases between. The CDR3 is 14 amino acids. In germline, CDR1 is SGHRS, CDR2 YFSETQ. Two negative PCRs, clearance, or symptom resolution had been documented for recovered Cohort 3 donors. Sample: PBMCs or T cells enriched from blood (not recorded which). The clonotype comes from a man aged 45-65 years who had recovered from COVID-19. The chain joins TRBV5-1 to TRBJ1-1; D is perhaps TRBD1 (6 bases). This CDR3 is CASSFLDRDTEAFF. The CDR3 bases are TGCGCCAGCAGCTTTCTGGACAGAGACACTGAAGCTTTCTTT. The complete variable domain, with remaining parts taken from reference TRBV5-1 and TRBJ1-1, reads KAGVTQTPRYLIKTRGQQVTLSCSPISGHRSVSWYQQTPGQGLQFLFEYFSETQRNKGNFPGRFSGRQFSNSRSEMNVSTLELGDSALYLCASSFLDRDTEAFFGQGTRLTVV.